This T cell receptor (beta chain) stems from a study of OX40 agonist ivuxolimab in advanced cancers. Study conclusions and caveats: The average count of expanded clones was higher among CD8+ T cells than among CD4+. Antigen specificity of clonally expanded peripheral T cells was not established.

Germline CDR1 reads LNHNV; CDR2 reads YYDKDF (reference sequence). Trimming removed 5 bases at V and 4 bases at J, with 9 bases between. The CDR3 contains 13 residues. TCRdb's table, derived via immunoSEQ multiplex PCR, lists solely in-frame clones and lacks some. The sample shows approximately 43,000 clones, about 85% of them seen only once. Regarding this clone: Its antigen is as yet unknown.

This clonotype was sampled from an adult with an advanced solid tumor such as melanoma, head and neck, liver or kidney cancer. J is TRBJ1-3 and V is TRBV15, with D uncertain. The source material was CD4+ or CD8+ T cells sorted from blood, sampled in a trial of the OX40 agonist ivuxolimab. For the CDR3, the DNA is TGTGCCACCAGCGCCCCTGGCGGAAACACCATATATTTT. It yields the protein CATSAPGGNTIYF.